A selection of T cell receptor beta chains follows, all from one sample in a study of blood T cell repertoires in COVID-19. Assay: immunoSEQ multiplex PCR; the TCRdb copy retains only in-frame clones and omits some. The profile shows roughly 300,000 clones, 75% to 95% of them singletons. Input material: PBMCs or T cells enriched from blood (not recorded which). These receptors were obtained from a woman under 40 who had recovered from COVID-19. CDR3s include the opening cysteine and the closing phenylalanine or tryptophan. A D gene is named only where the DNA matches it firmly. For some rows the clone size is stated as once, few or many, or as a class when expanded; others skip it.

abundance: once
v_gene: TRBV6-2/TRBV6-3
d_gene: TRBD2
j_gene: TRBJ2-1
CDR3aa: CASSYSTLWTSNFGDEQFF
CDR3nt: TGTGCCAGCAGTTACTCGACTCTCTGGACTAGCAACTTTGGAGATGAGCAGTTCTTC

abundance: NA
v_gene: TRBV4-3
d_gene: TRBD1
j_gene: TRBJ2-2
CDR3aa: CASSLDRGTTGELFF
CDR3nt: TGCGCCAGCAGCCTCGACAGGGGAACCACCGGGGAGCTGTTTTTT

abundance: NA
v_gene: TRBV28
d_gene: TRBD2
j_gene: TRBJ2-2
CDR3aa: CASSFWTSGTGELFF
CDR3nt: TGTGCCAGCAGTTTCTGGACTAGCGGCACCGGGGAGCTGTTTTTT

abundance: NA
v_gene: TRBV21-1
d_gene: NA
j_gene: TRBJ1-5
CDR3aa: CASSKGTDRDQPQHF
CDR3nt: TGTGCCAGCAGCAAAGGAACGGACAGGGACCAGCCCCAGCATTTT

abundance: few
v_gene: TRBV4-3
d_gene: NA
j_gene: TRBJ2-2
CDR3aa: CASRSQFGGELFF
CDR3nt: TGCGCCAGCAGGTCGCAGTTTGGCGGGGAGCTGTTTTTT

abundance: NA
v_gene: TRBV10-3
d_gene: NA
j_gene: TRBJ1-6
CDR3aa: CAISEVEDSPLHF
CDR3nt: TGTGCCATCAGTGAGGTGGAGGATTCACCCCTCCACTTT

abundance: NA
v_gene: TRBV19
d_gene: TRBD2
j_gene: TRBJ2-5
CDR3aa: CASSMGTSGMSETQYF
CDR3nt: TGTGCCAGTAGTATGGGGACTAGCGGGATGTCGGAGACCCAGTACTTC

abundance: NA
v_gene: TRBV30
d_gene: NA
j_gene: TRBJ1-1
CDR3aa: CAWSGRTVILKITEAFF
CDR3nt: TGTGCCTGGAGTGGAAGGACAGTCATCTTAAAGATCACTGAAGCTTTCTTT

abundance: NA
v_gene: TRBV28
d_gene: NA
j_gene: TRBJ1-5
CDR3aa: CASSSLRAGGNQPQHF
CDR3nt: TGTGCCAGCAGTTCGTTGAGGGCCGGGGGCAATCAGCCCCAGCATTTT

abundance: NA
v_gene: TRBV6-2/TRBV6-3
d_gene: NA
j_gene: TRBJ2-5
CDR3aa: CASSPRGAETQYF
CDR3nt: TGTGCCAGCAGCCCTCGTGGAGCCGAGACCCAGTACTTC

abundance: NA
v_gene: TRBV30
d_gene: NA
j_gene: TRBJ2-7
CDR3aa: CAWSGGLTYEQYF
CDR3nt: TGTGCCTGGAGTGGGGGCCTCACCTACGAGCAGTACTTC

abundance: few
v_gene: TRBV19
d_gene: NA
j_gene: TRBJ1-5
CDR3aa: CASSTQTAQYSNQPQHF
CDR3nt: TGTGCCAGTAGTACTCAGACAGCCCAATATAGCAATCAGCCCCAGCATTTT

abundance: NA
v_gene: TRBV5-1
d_gene: TRBD1
j_gene: TRBJ2-7
CDR3aa: CASTEQGAAYEQYF
CDR3nt: TGCGCCAGCACCGAACAGGGGGCGGCCTACGAGCAGTACTTC

abundance: NA
v_gene: TRBV9
d_gene: NA
j_gene: TRBJ2-7
CDR3aa: CASSVGSSYEQYF
CDR3nt: TGTGCCAGCAGCGTAGGGAGTTCCTACGAGCAGTACTTC

abundance: few
v_gene: TRBV28
d_gene: TRBD1
j_gene: TRBJ1-5
CDR3aa: CASFLGQGSNQPQHF
CDR3nt: TGTGCCAGCTTCCTCGGACAGGGCAGCAATCAGCCCCAGCATTTT

abundance: once
v_gene: TRBV9
d_gene: NA
j_gene: TRBJ1-6
CDR3aa: CASSVHPGTNNSPLHF
CDR3nt: TGTGCCAGCAGCGTTCATCCGGGAACCAATAATTCACCCCTCCACTTT

abundance: NA
v_gene: TRBV27
d_gene: TRBD1
j_gene: TRBJ1-2
CDR3aa: CASSLNRGYGYTF
CDR3nt: TGTGCCAGCAGTTTAAACAGGGGCTATGGCTACACCTTC

abundance: NA
v_gene: TRBV6-5
d_gene: TRBD2
j_gene: TRBJ2-1
CDR3aa: CASLTSGTYNEQFF
CDR3nt: TGTGCCAGCCTGACTAGCGGGACCTACAATGAGCAGTTCTTC

abundance: NA
v_gene: TRBV4-3
d_gene: NA
j_gene: TRBJ2-5
CDR3aa: CASSQGGEGETQYF
CDR3nt: TGCGCCAGCAGCCAAGGAGGAGAAGGAGAGACCCAGTACTTC

abundance: NA
v_gene: TRBV24-1
d_gene: TRBD2
j_gene: TRBJ2-5
CDR3aa: CATSVGLAGVGQETQYF
CDR3nt: TGTGCCACCAGTGTCGGGCTAGCGGGAGTGGGACAAGAGACCCAGTACTTC

abundance: NA
v_gene: TRBV6-5
d_gene: NA
j_gene: TRBJ1-5
CDR3aa: CASRVYGDSFEPQHF
CDR3nt: TGTGCCAGCAGGGTTTACGGAGACAGTTTTGAACCCCAGCATTTT

abundance: NA
v_gene: TRBV10-3
d_gene: NA
j_gene: TRBJ2-7
CDR3aa: CAISGNQGYEQYF
CDR3nt: TGTGCCATCAGTGGGAATCAGGGCTACGAGCAGTACTTC

abundance: NA
v_gene: TRBV18
d_gene: NA
j_gene: TRBJ1-2
CDR3aa: CASSQTSNYGYTF
CDR3nt: TGTGCCAGCTCACAGACTTCAAACTATGGCTACACCTTC

abundance: NA
v_gene: TRBV3-1/TRBV3-2
d_gene: TRBD1
j_gene: TRBJ1-3
CDR3aa: CASSQTGNIGNTIYF
CDR3nt: TGTGCCAGCAGCCAGACAGGGAATATTGGAAACACCATATATTTT

abundance: NA
v_gene: TRBV19
d_gene: TRBD1
j_gene: TRBJ1-1
CDR3aa: CASKNRDRGTEAFF
CDR3nt: TGTGCCAGTAAAAACCGGGACAGGGGGACTGAAGCTTTCTTT

abundance: NA
v_gene: TRBV19
d_gene: NA
j_gene: TRBJ1-5
CDR3aa: CASSSWGAEPQHF
CDR3nt: TGTGCCAGTAGTTCGTGGGGCGCGGAGCCCCAGCATTTT

abundance: NA
v_gene: TRBV7-2
d_gene: TRBD1
j_gene: TRBJ1-6
CDR3aa: CASSRGQGNSPLHF
CDR3nt: TGTGCCAGCAGCCGGGGACAGGGTAATTCACCCCTCCACTTT

abundance: once
v_gene: TRBV28
d_gene: TRBD2
j_gene: TRBJ2-7
CDR3aa: CATYLSGRSSYEQYF
CDR3nt: TGTGCCACCTACCTTAGCGGGAGGAGCTCCTACGAGCAGTACTTC

abundance: few
v_gene: TRBV6-1
d_gene: TRBD2
j_gene: TRBJ2-1
CDR3aa: CASSERREPYNEQFF
CDR3nt: TGTGCCAGCAGTGAACGGCGGGAGCCCTACAATGAGCAGTTCTTC

abundance: NA
v_gene: TRBV29-1
d_gene: TRBD1
j_gene: TRBJ2-7
CDR3aa: CSVGTGTGSYEQYF
CDR3nt: TGCAGCGTTGGAACCGGGACAGGGTCTTACGAGCAGTACTTC

abundance: NA
v_gene: TRBV6-5
d_gene: NA
j_gene: TRBJ1-2
CDR3aa: CASSYSTPGDYGYTF
CDR3nt: TGTGCCAGCAGTTACTCGACCCCAGGGGACTATGGCTACACCTTC

abundance: NA
v_gene: TRBV10-3
d_gene: TRBD1
j_gene: TRBJ1-1
CDR3aa: CAISRQGSEAFF
CDR3nt: TGTGCCATCAGTCGACAGGGATCAGAAGCTTTCTTT

abundance: NA
v_gene: TRBV9
d_gene: TRBD1
j_gene: TRBJ2-5
CDR3aa: CASSGRQGVETQYF
CDR3nt: TGTGCCAGCAGTGGTCGACAGGGGGTAGAGACCCAGTACTTC

abundance: few
v_gene: TRBV12-5
d_gene: NA
j_gene: TRBJ2-1
CDR3aa: CASRPSGGYNEQFF
CDR3nt: TGTGCTAGTCGCCCAAGCGGAGGTTACAATGAGCAGTTCTTC

abundance: NA
v_gene: TRBV27
d_gene: NA
j_gene: TRBJ1-2
CDR3aa: CASSFRAPNYGYTF
CDR3nt: TGTGCCAGCAGTTTCAGGGCCCCTAACTATGGCTACACCTTC

abundance: NA
v_gene: TRBV6-4
d_gene: NA
j_gene: TRBJ1-6
CDR3aa: CASSQLDFLGAGKSPLHF
CDR3nt: TGTGCCAGCAGTCAACTAGATTTTTTGGGGGCAGGAAAGTCACCCCTCCACTTT

abundance: NA
v_gene: TRBV27
d_gene: TRBD2
j_gene: TRBJ2-1
CDR3aa: CASSPNHPGLDANEQFF
CDR3nt: TGTGCCAGCAGCCCCAATCACCCGGGACTAGACGCAAATGAGCAGTTCTTC

abundance: NA
v_gene: TRBV4-1
d_gene: NA
j_gene: TRBJ2-2
CDR3aa: CASSQERAGHTGELFF
CDR3nt: TGCGCCAGCAGCCAAGAACGGGCAGGGCACACCGGGGAGCTGTTTTTT

abundance: NA
v_gene: TRBV4-3
d_gene: TRBD1
j_gene: TRBJ1-2
CDR3aa: CASSQETGGASYGYTF
CDR3nt: TGCGCCAGCAGCCAAGAGACAGGGGGCGCGAGCTATGGCTACACCTTC

abundance: NA
v_gene: TRBV5-1
d_gene: NA
j_gene: TRBJ1-1
CDR3aa: CASSALGMNTEAFF
CDR3nt: TGCGCCAGCAGCGCTCTAGGCATGAACACTGAAGCTTTCTTT

abundance: NA
v_gene: TRBV13
d_gene: TRBD1
j_gene: TRBJ2-3
CDR3aa: CASSWGQLGDTQYF
CDR3nt: TGTGCCAGCAGCTGGGGACAGCTTGGAGATACGCAGTATTTT